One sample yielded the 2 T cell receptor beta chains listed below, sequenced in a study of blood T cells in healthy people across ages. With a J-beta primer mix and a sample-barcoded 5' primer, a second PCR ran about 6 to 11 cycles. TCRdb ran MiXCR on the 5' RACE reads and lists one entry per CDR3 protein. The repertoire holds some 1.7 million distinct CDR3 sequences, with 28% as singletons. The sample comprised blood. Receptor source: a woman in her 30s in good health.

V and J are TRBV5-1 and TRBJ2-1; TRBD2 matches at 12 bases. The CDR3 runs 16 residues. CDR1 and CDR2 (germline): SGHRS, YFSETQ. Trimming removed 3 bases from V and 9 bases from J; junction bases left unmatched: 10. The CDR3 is CASSSGGLAGRGEQFF. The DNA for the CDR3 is TGCGCCAGCAGCTCCGGAGGACTAGCGGGGCGGGGTGAGCAGTTCTTC.

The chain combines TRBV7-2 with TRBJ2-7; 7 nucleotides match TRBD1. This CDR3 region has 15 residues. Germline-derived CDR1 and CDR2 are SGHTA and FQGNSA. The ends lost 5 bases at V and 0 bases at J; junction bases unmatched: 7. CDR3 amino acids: CTSSSRGSSSYEQYF. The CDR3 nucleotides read TGTACCAGCAGCAGCAGGGGGTCGAGCTCCTACGAGCAGTACTTC. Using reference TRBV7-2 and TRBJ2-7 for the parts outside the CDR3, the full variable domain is GAGVSQSPSNKVTEKGKDVELRCDPISGHTALYWYRQSLGQGLEFLIYFQGNSAPDKSGLPSDRFSAERTGGSVSTLTIQRTQQEDSAVYLCTSSSRGSSSYEQYFGPGTRLTVT.